The 28 T cell receptor beta chains listed next were all sequenced from one sample in a study of T cells in localized non-small cell lung cancer. The method was immunoSEQ multiplex PCR; TCRdb's version includes in-frame clones alone and lacks a portion of them. The data show 2,000 to 2,500 clones, approximately 18% seen once. Sample: normal lung tissue next to the tumor, taken before any cancer treatment. Receptors were obtained from a man between 40 and 70 years old with stage I squamous cell lung carcinoma.

The chain links TRBV19 to TRBJ1-4; the D is unclear. The CDR3 spans 15 residues. CDR1 and CDR2 (germline): LNHDA, SQIVND (reference sequence). Trimming took off 4 bases at V and 5 bases at J, with 14 bases between the two ends. CDR3 in DNA: TGTGCCAGTAGTACCCATACACGGGGAAATGAAAAACTGTTTTTT. As protein: CASSTHTRGNEKLFF.

Only a few counts were recorded for this clone. The chain employs TRBV11-3 and TRBJ2-7, with D hard to call. The CDR3 is 14 residues long. V lost 3 bases and J 6 bases, leaving 15 bases between the germline ends. Per germline, CDR1 SGHNT and CDR2 YENEEA. The CDR3 sequence is CASSLSGAYVEQYF. CDR3 coding DNA: TGTGCCAGCAGCTTGAGTGGAGCGTACGTCGAGCAGTACTTC.

This clone is classed as medium-sized. The chain carries TRBV18 and TRBJ2-1, with TRBD2 matching 7 bases. The CDR3 length is 15 residues. V dropped 8 bases and J dropped 5; count of bases not matched to a gene: 12. Germline values: CDR1 KGHSH, CDR2 LQKENI. This chain's CDR3 is CASVPASGSNNEQFF. CDR3 nucleotides: TGTGCCAGCGTACCCGCTAGCGGTTCCAACAATGAGCAGTTCTTC.

The V and J genes are TRBV5-1 and TRBJ2-1; 10 positions match TRBD2. Germline CDR1 SGHRS, CDR2 YFSETQ. Trimming at V came to 6 bases and at J to 7 bases, leaving 7 bases not matched to a gene. The CDR3 is made up of 14 amino acids. CDR3 loop: CASTESGRVNEQFF. The DNA of the CDR3 is TGCGCCAGCACTGAGAGCGGGAGGGTAAATGAGCAGTTCTTC. Full variable domain (rest looked up from reference TRBV5-1 and TRBJ2-1): KAGVTQTPRYLIKTRGQQVTLSCSPISGHRSVSWYQQTPGQGLQFLFEYFSETQRNKGNFPGRFSGRQFSNSRSEMNVSTLELGDSALYLCASTESGRVNEQFFGPGTRLTVL.

The table lists this clone with a few counts. This chain connects TRBV11-3 to TRBJ2-2; maybe TRBD1 (8 bases). Germline V CDR1 and CDR2: SGHNT, YENEEA. This CDR3 is built from 17 residues. Deletions cut 3 bases from V and 2 bases from J, with 16 bases between. The CDR3 region is CASSLAGGTGNTGELFF. CDR3 nucleotides: TGTGCCAGCAGCTTGGCCGGGGGGACAGGTAACACCGGGGAGCTGTTTTTT.

V usage is TRBV18 and J usage is TRBJ2-2, with D possibly matching TRBD1 (5 bases). This CDR3 spans 14 amino acids. Germline V gene data show CDR1 as KGHSH and CDR2 as LQKENI. V was clipped by 0 bases and J by 4 bases, with 6 bases between them. This CDR3 is CASSPPTGTGELFF. The CDR3, as DNA: TGTGCCAGCTCACCACCTACAGGCACCGGGGAGCTGTTTTTT. The entire variable domain, with the rest obtained from reference TRBV18 and TRBJ2-2, is as follows: NAGVMQNPRHLVRRRGQEARLRCSPMKGHSHVYWYRQLPEEGLKFMVYLQKENIIDESGMPKERFSAEFPKEGPSILRIQQVVRGDSAAYFCASSPPTGTGELFFGEGSRLTVL.

This chain uses TRBV6-8 with TRBJ2-3; TRBD2 might be the D (6 bases). CDR1 and CDR2 from the germline V gene are MNHGY and SAAAGT. The germline V and J ends were trimmed by 10 bases and 5 bases, with 19 bases remaining between them. The CDR3 length is 14 residues. The CDR3 reads CAISPRGKGDTQYF. CDR3 coding DNA: TGTGCCATCAGCCCCCGGGGGAAAGGAGATACGCAGTATTTT.

The J gene is TRBJ1-1, the V gene TRBV5-1; weak D call: TRBD1 (5 bases). Germline V lookup: CDR1 SGHRS, CDR2 YFSETQ. The CDR3 has 14 amino acids. The ends were cut back, 7 bases at V and 0 bases at J, with 13 bases in the middle. In DNA form, the CDR3 reads TGCGCCAGCCGAGACAGTTCTTTGAACACTGAAGCTTTCTTT. It yields the protein CASRDSSLNTEAFF.

This clone is medium-sized (0.01 to 0.1%) in the sample. The chain couples TRBV6-8 to TRBJ1-1; 10 nucleotides align to TRBD1. Per the germline V gene, CDR1 is MNHGY and CDR2 is SAAAGT. Trimming removed 5 bases from V and 8 bases from J; junction bases left unmatched: 5. The CDR3 is 13 residues long. For the CDR3, the DNA is TGTGCCAGCAGTGGATGGACAGGGGGAGAAGCTTTCTTT. Its protein is CASSGWTGGEAFF.

The genes are TRBV4-1 and TRBJ2-2; a weak D match, TRBD1 (5 bases). This CDR3 has 14 residues. CDR1 and CDR2 from the germline V gene are MGHRA and YSYEKL. V lost 1 base and J 7 bases, leaving 10 bases between the germline ends. DNA for the CDR3: TGCGCCAGCAGCCAAGTTACCAGGGTCGGGGAGCTGTTTTTT. Translated, it gives CASSQVTRVGELFF.

The chain carries TRBV1 and TRBJ1-2. TRBV1 is a recognized pseudogene. This CDR3 is 13 amino acids long. CDR3 in DNA: TGCGCCAGCAGCCAAGAAGAGGGGCGAGGCTACACCTTC. It is translated as CASSQEEGRGYTF.

This clone has only a few counts. V gene TRBV11-3 combines with J gene TRBJ2-3, with 9 bases identical to TRBD1. The germline CDR1 and CDR2 sequences are SGHNT and YENEEA. CDR3 length: 15 amino acids. Trimming removed 5 bases from V and 3 bases from J; junction bases left unmatched: 6. The CDR3 loop is CASSADRGITDTQYF. The CDR3 DNA reads as TGTGCCAGCAGCGCGGACAGGGGAATAACAGATACGCAGTATTTT. Full variable domain (missing parts from reference TRBV11-3 and TRBJ2-3): EAGVVQSPRYKIIEKKQPVAFWCNPISGHNTLYWYLQNLGQGPELLIRYENEEAVDDSQLPKDRFSAERLKGVDSTLKIQPAELGDSAVYLCASSADRGITDTQYFGPGTRLTVL.

V is TRBV19 and J is TRBJ1-1; tentative D call: TRBD1 (6 bases). Per the germline V gene, CDR1 is LNHDA and CDR2 is SQIVND (reference sequence). The CDR3 consists of 16 residues. The ends were cut back, 6 bases at V and 5 bases at J, with 22 bases in the middle. The CDR3 sequence is CASSPTTGSGSTEAFF. The CDR3, as DNA: TGTGCCAGTAGCCCTACCACAGGGTCTGGTAGTACTGAAGCTTTCTTT.

The chain has TRBV19 and TRBJ2-1, with 10 bases identical to TRBD2. The germline CDR1 and CDR2 sequences are LNHDA and SQIVND (reference sequence). This CDR3 is built from 15 residues. The V gene end was trimmed by 6 bases and the J gene end by 6 bases; junction bases not matched to a gene: 8. The DNA for the CDR3 is TGTGCCAGTAGGGCTCCTAGCGGGAGAGGCAATGAGCAGTTCTTC. Translating it yields CASRAPSGRGNEQFF.

The CDR3 nucleotides are TGTGCCAGCAGTGAGACAGGGCCCCTCCAAGAGACCCAGTACTTC. The encoded protein is CASSETGPLQETQYF. The chain recombines TRBV6-8 with TRBJ2-5; 7 nucleotides agree with TRBD1. Germline V gives CDR1 MNHGY, CDR2 SAAAGT. The length of the CDR3 is 15 residues. V gave up 5 bases and J gave up 1 base; unmatched junction bases: 7.

This rearrangement joins TRBV28 to TRBJ2-1; 10 positions agree with TRBD2. The CDR3 is 16 residues long. J gave up 4 bases and V 4 bases, and 7 bases lay outside the gene matches. Germline V gene data show CDR1 as MDHEN and CDR2 as SYDVKM. The DNA of the CDR3 is TGTGCCAGCAGTTCGCCCCTAGCGGGAGATTACAATGAGCAGTTCTTC. Its protein product is CASSSPLAGDYNEQFF.

The chain recombines TRBV27 with TRBJ2-1; 13 bases are a match to TRBD2. V gave up 8 bases and J gave up 8 bases; unmatched junction bases: 9. CDR3 length: 15 amino acids. The V gene's germline CDR1 is MNHEY and CDR2 SMNVEV (reference sequence). The CDR3 loop reads CASGPWTSGRDEQFF. The CDR3 region has the DNA TGTGCCAGCGGACCTTGGACTAGCGGGAGAGATGAGCAGTTCTTC.

The rearrangement links TRBV4-1 to TRBJ2-7; D possibly corresponds to TRBD1 (6 bases). This CDR3 spans 15 amino acids. The V end was cut by 3 bases, the J end by 1 base, with 13 bases between. Germline CDR1 is MGHRA and CDR2 is YSYEKL. CDR3 coding DNA: TGCGCCAGCAGCCAGAACAGGGACGCATCCTACGAGCAGTACTTC. Translation: CASSQNRDASYEQYF.

This clone has only a few counts. The chain has TRBV14 and TRBJ1-1; D unresolved. This CDR3 is built from 15 residues. Germline V gene lookup returns CDR1 SGHDN and CDR2 FVKESK. Trimming took 4 bases from V and 5 from J, leaving 17 bases between them. The CDR3 DNA is TGTGCCAGCAGCCCCTTAAGTCCAGAATGGACTGAAGCTTTCTTT. Its protein is CASSPLSPEWTEAFF. The entire variable domain, with the rest obtained from reference TRBV14 and TRBJ1-1, is as follows: EAGVTQFPSHSVIEKGQTVTLRCDPISGHDNLYWYRRVMGKEIKFLLHFVKESKQDESGMPNNRFLAERTGGTYSTLKVQPAELEDSGVYFCASSPLSPEWTEAFFGQGTRLTVV.

This clone has only a few counts. The rearrangement joins TRBV6-8 to TRBJ2-5, with 8 bases matching TRBD2. The CDR3 contains 15 residues. The germline gives CDR1 MNHGY, CDR2 SAAAGT. The V and J ends lost 6 bases and 1 base, in that order; junction bases with no gene match: 7. CDR3 loop: CASSGTSGPQETQYF. The CDR3 DNA sequence: TGTGCCAGCAGCGGGACTAGTGGTCCCCAAGAGACCCAGTACTTC.

This clone is medium-sized (0.01 to 0.1%) within its sample. The J gene is TRBJ1-3, the V gene TRBV11-3; maybe TRBD1 (6 bases). V shed 4 bases and J shed 5 bases, with 12 bases lying between them. This CDR3 contains 14 residues. CDR1 SGHNT and CDR2 YENEEA come from the germline V gene. The CDR3 loop is CASSSRGPRNTIYF. The CDR3 coding sequence is TGTGCCAGCAGCTCCAGGGGCCCACGAAACACCATATATTTT. Full variable domain (outside the CDR3, taken from reference TRBV11-3 and TRBJ1-3): EAGVVQSPRYKIIEKKQPVAFWCNPISGHNTLYWYLQNLGQGPELLIRYENEEAVDDSQLPKDRFSAERLKGVDSTLKIQPAELGDSAVYLCASSSRGPRNTIYFGEGSWLTVV.

This clone was counted only a few times. CDR3 nucleotides: TGTGCCAGTCGGGGGTTACCTGAAGCTTTCTTT. This codes for CASRGLPEAFF. V usage is TRBV19 and J usage is TRBJ1-1; TRBD1 is a possible D gene (5 bases). V gave up 8 bases and J gave up 6 bases, with 10 bases separating them. CDR3 length: 11 amino acids. Germline-derived CDR1 and CDR2 are LNHDA and SQIVND (reference sequence).

This clone is deemed large (0.1 to 1%). CDR3 amino acids: CASSLDRSLMVGYTF. As DNA, the CDR3 is TGCGCCAGCAGCCTGGACAGGTCCCTTATGGTAGGCTACACCTTC. The J gene is TRBJ1-2, the V gene TRBV4-1, with 7 bases aligning to TRBD1. CDR3 length: 15 residues. The V gene's germline CDR1 is MGHRA and CDR2 YSYEKL. The ends lost 4 bases at V and 8 bases at J; junction bases unmatched: 13.

This clone has more than one count but fewer than ten. The V and J genes are TRBV29-1 and TRBJ1-4; D possibly corresponds to TRBD1 (6 bases). The CDR3 has 14 amino acids. Germline-derived CDR1 and CDR2 are SQVTM and ANQGSEA. The V end lost 3 bases, the J end lost 7 bases, and 15 bases lay between the germline ends. This CDR3 is CSVETGGPGEKLFF. CDR3 coding DNA: TGCAGCGTTGAGACGGGGGGGCCAGGTGAAAAACTGTTTTTT. Supplemented by reference TRBV29-1 and TRBJ1-4, the full variable domain reads SAVISQKPSRDICQRGTSLTIQCQVDSQVTMMFWYRQQPGQSLTLIATANQGSEATYESGFVIDKFPISRPNLTFSTLTVSNMSPEDSSIYLCSVETGGPGEKLFFGSGTQLSVL.

This clone was recorded only once. The chain uses TRBV30 and TRBJ2-2; D remains ambiguous. V gave up 0 bases and J gave up 8 bases, with 4 bases separating them. From germline, CDR1 is GTSNPN and CDR2 SVGIG (reference sequence). CDR3 size: 11 residues. DNA for the CDR3: TGTGCCTGGAGTGTACTGGGGGAGCTGTTTTTT. As protein: CAWSVLGELFF.

V gene TRBV28 combines with J gene TRBJ2-7, with 7 positions matching TRBD1. Losses at the gene ends were 5 bases for V and 2 bases for J; bases not matched to a gene: 9. Germline V gives CDR1 MDHEN, CDR2 SYDVKM. This CDR3 contains 15 residues. The CDR3 loop reads CASSQLGQVTYEQYF. CDR3 nucleotides: TGTGCCAGCAGTCAACTCGGACAGGTTACCTACGAGCAGTACTTC.

This chain joins TRBV28 and TRBJ1-1; D call uncertain. Germline assignment: CDR1 MDHEN and CDR2 SYDVKM. V was trimmed by 8 bases and J by 5 bases, leaving 21 bases between them. The CDR3 sequence is 15 residues long. The CDR3 DNA reads TGTGCCAGCTCGGAAACGTTTGGTGGAGCGACTGAAGCTTTCTTT. This encodes CASSETFGGATEAFF.

V gene TRBV5-1 combines with J gene TRBJ2-3; D is possibly TRBD1 or TRBD2 (5 bases each). The germline CDR1 and CDR2 sequences are SGHRS and YFSETQ. The CDR3 totals 14 residues. V was trimmed by 7 bases and J by 0 bases, leaving 12 bases between them. The CDR3 loop is CASLRGGSTDTQYF. DNA of the CDR3: TGCGCCAGCTTGAGGGGCGGGAGCACAGATACGCAGTATTTT.